The rows below give T cell receptor beta chains drawn from one sample of a study of T cell responses to AZD1222 COVID-19 vaccine. Profiling relied on immunoSEQ multiplex PCR, and the TCRdb table lists in-frame clones only, not all of them. The sample holds over 110,000 clones, 75% to 90% seen once. Source: peripheral blood, taken 28 days after the second AZD1222 dose. Every receptor here comes from an adult who received the AZD1222 COVID-19 vaccine. Both conserved end residues are part of each CDR3. The order of the fields is J gene, V gene, D gene, CDR3 protein, CDR3 DNA. D genes are given only for firm matches.

TRBJ1-5 TRBV6-2/TRBV6-3 . CASSKTGMTQHF TGTGCCAGCAGTAAGACAGGTATGACCCAGCATTTT
TRBJ1-4 TRBV11-2 . CASSHSRLQEKLFF TGTGCCAGCAGCCATTCCCGCCTGCAAGAAAAACTGTTTTTT
TRBJ1-2 TRBV6-6 . CASSYGGERYGYTF TGTGCCAGCAGTTACGGGGGGGAGCGCTATGGCTACACCTTC
TRBJ2-7 TRBV7-9 TRBD2 CASSPKGAGGHGEQYF TGTGCCAGCAGCCCCAAGGGGGCGGGAGGGCACGGCGAGCAGTACTTC
TRBJ2-3 TRBV7-3 TRBD2 CASSARPGTSGPDTQYF TGTGCCAGCAGCGCACGACCCGGGACTAGCGGCCCAGATACGCAGTATTTT
TRBJ2-7 TRBV18 . CASSPDSGGGEQYF TGTGCCAGCTCACCCGATTCCGGTGGCGGCGAGCAGTACTTC
TRBJ1-1 TRBV7-8 . CASSLSHTEAFF TGTGCCAGCAGCCTCAGCCACACTGAAGCTTTCTTT
TRBJ1-2 TRBV28 . CASSPRRNSYGYTF TGTGCCAGCAGTCCACGACGGAACTCCTATGGCTACACCTTC
TRBJ1-6 TRBV28 TRBD1 CASSITSRTGSYNSPLHF TGTGCCAGCAGTATCACATCCAGGACAGGGTCGTATAATTCACCCCTCCACTTT
TRBJ1-2 TRBV24-1 . CATSESGNYGYTF TGTGCCACCAGTGAATCCGGGAACTATGGCTACACCTTC
TRBJ1-1 TRBV7-9 TRBD1 CASSPDRVALSTEAFF TGTGCCAGCAGCCCTGACAGGGTTGCCTTAAGCACTGAAGCTTTCTTT
TRBJ1-2 TRBV10-3 TRBD1 CATGTPTGTSLYGYTF TGTGCCACCGGGACGCCGACAGGGACGTCCCTCTATGGCTACACCTTC
TRBJ1-3 TRBV7-8 TRBD1 CASSLARGQGYSSGNTIYF TGTGCCAGCAGCTTAGCGCGCGGACAGGGTTACTCTTCTGGAAACACCATATATTTT
TRBJ1-1 TRBV3-1/TRBV3-2 TRBD1 CASSGQGGRTFF TGTGCCAGCAGCGGCCAGGGGGGAAGAACTTTCTTT
TRBJ1-6 TRBV6-6 TRBD1 CASRVTGALTNSPLHF TGTGCCAGCAGGGTGACAGGGGCACTTACTAATTCACCCCTCCACTTT
TRBJ2-6 TRBV16 . CASSQPRQDSVLTF TGTGCCAGCAGCCAACCGAGACAGGACTCCGTCCTGACTTTC